This is a list of T cell receptor beta chains from one sample in a study of blood T cells in healthy people across ages. One entry per CDR3 protein, called by TCRdb with MiXCR from the 5' RACE reads. The data hold 1.5 million to 2 million distinct CDR3 sequences, with just under 50% observed a single time. The sequenced material came from blood. The receptors stem from a woman aged 40 to 49 in good health. The CDR3 runs from the conserved cysteine through the conserved F or W. The D gene is left open where the match is weak. Expanded clones are given a class, and other clones once, few, many or no size at all.

d_call	clone_size	v_call	j_call	cdr3_nt	cdr3_aa
-	-	TRBV7-2	TRBJ1-4	TGTGCCAGCAGCCCCACCAGGGGCGCGGGTAATGAAAAACTGTTTTTT	CASSPTRGAGNEKLFF
-	-	TRBV4-3	TRBJ1-6	TGCGCCAGCAGCCAAGATTTTTCACACAACTATTCACCCCTCCACTTT	CASSQDFSHNYSPLHF
-	few	TRBV5-5	TRBJ1-4	TGTGCCAGCAGCTTCCGTCAAGCAGGACAGACGTTACAGGAAAAACTGTTTTTT	CASSFRQAGQTLQEKLFF
-	few	TRBV24-1	TRBJ2-3	TGTGCCACCAGTGACACTAGCGATACGCAGTATTTT	CATSDTSDTQYF
TRBD2	-	TRBV5-1	TRBJ2-3	TGCGCCAGCAGCTTGGCCGGCGGAAGACTAGCCCGCACAGATACGCAGTATTTT	CASSLAGGRLARTDTQYF
TRBD2	few	TRBV6-1	TRBJ2-5	TGTGCCAGCAGTGAAAGACTAGCGGGGACCCAAGAGACCCAGTACTTC	CASSERLAGTQETQYF
-	few	TRBV21-1	TRBJ2-7	TGTGCCAGCACGCAGGGGAAAGGGAGTGCCTACGAGCAGTACTTC	CASTQGKGSAYEQYF
-	few	TRBV4-2	TRBJ1-5	TGTGCCAGCAGCCAAACACCTCAGGGGAGGGCTCAGCCCCAGCATTTT	CASSQTPQGRAQPQHF
-	-	TRBV2	TRBJ1-2	TGTGCCAGCAAATCGGGACGGATCTATGGCTACACCTTC	CASKSGRIYGYTF
TRBD1	-	TRBV27	TRBJ2-7	TGTGCCAGCACCCAAACCCGGACAGGGGCGGCCAATGACCTTGACGAGCAGTACTTC	CASTQTRTGAANDLDEQYF
TRBD1	-	TRBV6-6	TRBJ1-2	TGTGCCAGCAGGCCTCGGGACAGGGAAGGCTACACCTTC	CASRPRDREGYTF
-	-	TRBV9	TRBJ2-5	TGTGCCAGCAGCACAAGACCCTATGGAGAGACCCAGTACTTC	CASSTRPYGETQYF
-	few	TRBV5-1	TRBJ2-5	TGCGCCAGCAGTGCTCTAGTAGATGAGACCCAGTACTTC	CASSALVDETQYF
TRBD1	-	TRBV28	TRBJ1-6	TGTGCCAGCAGACTTCTCGGGACAGGGAACTTGGGATCACCCCTCCACTTT	CASRLLGTGNLGSPLHF
-	few	TRBV7-2	TRBJ2-7	TGTGCCAGCAGCGTAGCTTTTTCCTACGAGCAGTACTTC	CASSVAFSYEQYF
TRBD2	few	TRBV7-2	TRBJ2-1	TGTGCCAGCAGCCGCCCGGGGGGATACAGCTCCTACAATGAGCAGTTCTTC	CASSRPGGYSSYNEQFF
-	-	TRBV6-5	TRBJ2-7	TGTGCCAGCAGCACCGCACCCTTGGGCTACGAGCAGTACTTC	CASSTAPLGYEQYF
TRBD1	-	TRBV7-2	TRBJ1-2	TGTGCCAGCAGCTTGCGGACAGGGCGTGGAATGGGGGCTCGTTATGGCTACACCTTC	CASSLRTGRGMGARYGYTF
TRBD2	few	TRBV20-1	TRBJ2-3	TGCAGTGTAGCGGGGGCCAGGATCGGGCAGTATTTT	CSVAGARIGQYF
TRBD2	few	TRBV11-2	TRBJ2-1	TGTGCCAGCAGCTTATCCCACCTAGCGGTGAGGAATGAGCAGTTCTTC	CASSLSHLAVRNEQFF
TRBD1	-	TRBV29-1	TRBJ1-2	TGCAGCGTGGGGATCCCAGGGGGCATCGGCTATGGCTACACCTTC	CSVGIPGGIGYGYTF
TRBD2	-	TRBV27	TRBJ2-3	TGTGCCAGCAGTTTATCGGCACCCTTAGGGCGGGGGGGCAGGACAGATACGCAGTATTTT	CASSLSAPLGRGGRTDTQYF
-	-	TRBV2	TRBJ2-7	TGTGCCAGCAGTGAATTCCTAGGGGGACCCTACGAGCAGTACTTC	CASSEFLGGPYEQYF
-	-	TRBV9	TRBJ1-2	TGTGCCAGCAGCGCCACAGGAGGATCTAACTATGGCTACACCTTC	CASSATGGSNYGYTF
-	-	TRBV3-1	TRBJ2-3	TGTGCCAGCAGCTTTGACGGCCGTGGAGATACGCAGTATTTT	CASSFDGRGDTQYF
-	-	TRBV7-2	TRBJ1-4	TGTGCCAGCAGCCTGGGGAGAGGTCGGACTAATGAAAAACTGTTTTTT	CASSLGRGRTNEKLFF
-	-	TRBV2	TRBJ2-5	TGTGCCAGCATTCGGAACAGGGCGGAGACCCAGTACTTC	CASIRNRAETQYF
-	-	TRBV2	TRBJ2-3	TGTGCCAGCGTGGGGTCTCCCGGAGATACGCAGTATTTT	CASVGSPGDTQYF
TRBD2	once	TRBV3-1	TRBJ2-4	TGTGCCAGTACCCTACTAGCGGGGGGCTCAAACATTCAGTACTTC	CASTLLAGGSNIQYF
-	-	TRBV6-5	TRBJ1-6	TGTGCCAGCAGTTCCGGCCGGGACAAGTGGAATTCACCCCTCCACTTT	CASSSGRDKWNSPLHF
-	-	TRBV7-9	TRBJ2-5	TGTGCCAGCAGCTCCCGGACGGGTATCAAAAGGGAGACCCAGTACTTC	CASSSRTGIKRETQYF
-	-	TRBV2	TRBJ2-5	TGTGCCAGCAGTCGCACGAGTAAAGAGATCCAGTACTTC	CASSRTSKEIQYF